A selection of T cell receptor beta chains follows, all from one sample in a study of tumor and adjacent non-tumor tissue in lung cancer. TCRdb ran MiXCR on the multiplex PCR reads and lists one entry per CDR3 protein. This table holds about 100,000 distinct CDR3 sequences, approximately 65% found once. Specimen: distant non-tumor lung tissue. Source of these receptors: a man younger than 40 with non-small cell lung cancer. CDR3s include the opening cysteine and the closing phenylalanine or tryptophan. The D gene is left open where the match is weak. Rows may omit the clone size; those that give it use once, few, many or a size class.

v_call	d_call	j_call	clone_size	cdr3_nt	cdr3_aa
TRBV6-5	.	TRBJ1-5	once	TGTGCCAGCAGTTACTCCGGGGCGTTGGATCAGTCCCAGCATTTT	CASSYSGALDQSQHF
TRBV29-1	TRBD2	TRBJ2-5	.	TGTAGCGTTGACTGGAGGGCTAGCGGGCATGAGACCCAGTACTTC	CSVDWRASGHETQYF
TRBV18	.	TRBJ1-1	.	TGTGCCAGCTCAGAGTCAGGTCGCACTGAAGTTTTCTTT	CASSESGRTEVFF
TRBV20-1	.	TRBJ2-5	.	TGCAATGCTAGAGAAGGGAGGCAGGGGAAGATGAGGCGGACCCAGTACTTC	CNAREGRQGKMRRTQYF
TRBV12-3/TRBV12-4	.	TRBJ2-7	medium-sized	TGTGCCAGCAGTTTCTACGTCGGTGGGGAGCAGTACTTC	CASSFYVGGEQYF
TRBV6-5	TRBD2	TRBJ2-1	many	TGTGCCAGCAGTCCGGGACTAGCGGGGGGCGACAGATGGAATGAGCAGTTCTTC	CASSPGLAGGDRWNEQFF
TRBV20-1	.	TRBJ1-5	.	TGCAGTGCTAGATGGGGTACGGGACAGCCCCAGCATTTT	CSARWGTGQPQHF
TRBV11-2	TRBD1	TRBJ1-5	.	TGTGCAAGCAGCCCTACGACAGGGAGCAATCAGCCCCAGCATTTT	CASSPTTGSNQPQHF
TRBV6-5	.	TRBJ1-3	.	TGTGCCAGCAGCCGCGGGGGCCACGGAAACATCATATATTTT	CASSRGGHGNIIYF
TRBV29-1	TRBD1	TRBJ2-5	.	TGTAGCGTTACCCAGGGGGAAGTGACCCAGTACTTC	CSVTQGEVTQYF
TRBV6-5	.	TRBJ1-6	.	TGTGCCAACAGGCGGGTCGTTAATTCACCCCTCAACTTT	CANRRVVNSPLNF
TRBV20-1	.	TRBJ2-5	many	TGCAGTGCTAGTTACAGTGGGCCAGAGACCCAGTACTTC	CSASYSGPETQYF
TRBV12-3/TRBV12-4	TRBD1	TRBJ2-1	.	TGTGCCAGCAGTTTAGAGACAGGGGGGCAGTTCTTC	CASSLETGGQFF
TRBV11-2	.	TRBJ2-5	.	TGTGCCTGCAGTTCCCCCGGGATACCACAAGAGACCCAGTACTTC	CACSSPGIPQETQYF